A single sample gave rise to the 27 T cell receptor beta chains below, sequenced in a study of blood T cell repertoires in COVID-19 (TCRdb year 2020). The library relied on the immunoSEQ multiplex PCR assay. TCRdb mirrors the immuneACCESS table, restricted to in-frame sequences. Some clones are absent from its copies; in checked studies, under half trace to an unresolved V gene, and the reason for the others is unknown. The sample has about 75,000 clones on record, approximately 85% of them singletons. The top ten clones comprise roughly 46% of the sample. The specimen sequenced was peripheral blood. The receptors were sampled from a human donor in a cohort sampled during active COVID-19.

The chain employs TRBV19 and TRBJ1-2, with 7 bases identical to TRBD1. Germline lookup yields CDR1 LNHDA and CDR2 SQIVND (reference sequence). The CDR3 loop spans 12 amino acids. Trimming at V came to 6 bases and at J to 8 bases, leaving 6 bases not matched to a gene. Here the CDR3 reads CASSTYRGGYTF. The CDR3 bases are TGTGCCAGTAGCACTTACAGGGGAGGCTACACCTTC.

The chain couples TRBV5-1 to TRBJ2-1; 8 nucleotides align to TRBD2. The CDR3 is made up of 15 amino acids. Per the germline V gene, CDR1 is SGHRS and CDR2 is YFSETQ. J lost 5 bases, V lost 1 base, and 5 bases had no gene match. The chain's CDR3 is CASSLPGGPDNEQFF. The DNA of the CDR3 is TGCGCCAGCAGCTTGCCGGGGGGGCCTGACAATGAGCAGTTCTTC.

V usage is TRBV5-4 and J usage is TRBJ2-2; 9 nucleotides agree with TRBD1. V shed 1 base, J shed 3 bases, and the junction held 1 base outside the gene matches. Germline V CDR1 and CDR2: SGHNT, YYREEE (reference sequence). This CDR3 has 15 amino acids. The CDR3 sequence is CASSLRQGDTGELFF. The CDR3 DNA reads TGTGCCAGCAGCTTGCGACAGGGGGACACCGGGGAGCTGTTTTTT. Complete variable domain (other parts from reference TRBV5-4 and TRBJ2-2): ETGVTQSPTHLIKTRGQQVTLRCSSQSGHNTVSWYQQALGQGPQFIFQYYREEENGRGNFPPRFSGLQFPNYSSELNVNALELDDSALYLCASSLRQGDTGELFFGEGSRLTVL.

The rearrangement joins TRBV5-4 to TRBJ2-5, with 15 bases identical to TRBD2. In germline, CDR1 is SGHNT, CDR2 YYREEE (reference sequence). Germline trimming cut 4 bases from V and 0 bases from J; bases unmatched to any gene: 7. This CDR3 region has 18 residues. As DNA, the CDR3 is TGTGCCAGCAGCAGGGGACTAGCGGGGGGTCGGTACCAAGAGACCCAGTACTTC. Protein: CASSRGLAGGRYQETQYF.

The J gene is TRBJ2-5, the V gene TRBV4-2; 12 positions match TRBD2. Germline CDR1 is LGHNA and CDR2 is YNFKEQ. V shed 1 base, J shed 2 bases, and the junction held 5 bases outside the gene matches. The CDR3 totals 17 residues. The CDR3 DNA reads TGTGCCAGCAGCCAAGTCTCTAGCGGGGGGGCGCAAGAGACCCAGTACTTC. This sequence encodes CASSQVSSGGAQETQYF.

This chain connects TRBV7-2 to TRBJ2-5, with D possibly being TRBD1 (6 bases). The CDR3 has 16 residues. Germline V gene data show CDR1 as SGHTA and CDR2 as FQGNSA. The V and J ends lost 1 base and 2 bases respectively, with 14 bases between them. This CDR3 is CASSLVGRGTQETQYF. The CDR3, as DNA: TGTGCCAGCAGCTTAGTGGGCAGGGGCACTCAAGAGACCCAGTACTTC.

The chain combines TRBV29-1 with TRBJ1-1; TRBD1 might be the D (6 bases). The CDR3 is made up of 13 amino acids. V was clipped by 5 bases and J by 0 bases, with 10 bases between them. The germline gives CDR1 SQVTM, CDR2 ANQGSEA. As DNA, the CDR3 is TGCAGCGTTTACAGGGATATGAACACTGAAGCTTTCTTT. This encodes CSVYRDMNTEAFF.

V gene TRBV4-1 combines with J gene TRBJ2-1, with 8 bases that match TRBD2. V trimming: 4 bases; J trimming: 5 bases; junction bases outside the gene matches: 16. The CDR3 length is 18 residues. Germline V gene lookup returns CDR1 MGHRA and CDR2 YSYEKL. The CDR3, as DNA: TGCGCCAGCAGCCCCCCCCCGGGCACTAGCGGTCCCCACAATGAGCAGTTCTTC. Translation: CASSPPPGTSGPHNEQFF.

This rearrangement joins TRBV9 to TRBJ2-6; 7 bases match TRBD2. There are 17 residues in the CDR3. The germline V gene encodes CDR1 SGDLS and CDR2 YYNGEE. After removal of 3 bases from V and 0 bases from J, the junction contained 6 bases not matched to a gene. The CDR3, as DNA: TGTGCCAGCAGCGGGGCTAGCGGATACTCTGGGGCCAACGTCCTGACTTTC. Translating gives CASSGASGYSGANVLTF.

The V gene is TRBV28, the J gene TRBJ2-5; 13 bases are a match to TRBD2. Germline CDR1 reads MDHEN; CDR2 reads SYDVKM. J was trimmed by 2 bases and V by 4 bases; bases with no gene match: 7. CDR3 length: 17 residues. The CDR3 sequence: CASSSGTSGIVQETQYF. For the CDR3, the DNA is TGTGCCAGCAGTTCCGGGACTAGCGGGATCGTACAAGAGACCCAGTACTTC. The variable domain in full, completed from reference TRBV28 and TRBJ2-5, reads DVKVTQSSRYLVKRTGEKVFLECVQDMDHENMFWYRQDPGLGLRLIYFSYDVKMKEKGDIPEGYSVSREKKERFSLILESASTNQTSMYLCASSSGTSGIVQETQYFGPGTRLLVL.

V usage is TRBV7-3 and J usage is TRBJ2-2, with 10 bases matching TRBD2. V lost 5 bases, J lost 3 bases, and 3 bases stayed unmatched. The CDR3 is 15 amino acids. Per germline, CDR1 SGHTA and CDR2 FQGTGA. This chain's CDR3 is CASSPSGGDTGELFF. In DNA, the CDR3 is TGTGCCAGCAGCCCGAGCGGGGGGGACACCGGGGAGCTGTTTTTT. Combining the CDR3 with reference TRBV7-3 and TRBJ2-2 gives the whole variable domain GAGVSQTPSNKVTEKGKYVELRCDPISGHTALYWYRQSLGQGPEFLIYFQGTGAADDSGLPNDRFFAVRPEGSVSTLKIQRTERGDSAVYLCASSPSGGDTGELFFGEGSRLTVL.

The V gene is TRBV5-1, the J gene TRBJ1-1, with TRBD1 matching over 8 bases. Germline-derived CDR1 and CDR2 are SGHRS and YFSETQ. This CDR3 contains 15 residues. V shed 1 base and J 2 bases; nucleotides not matched to a gene: 4. The CDR3 region has the DNA TGCGCCAGCAGCTTGCCTGGACAGGGTAACACTGAAGCTTTCTTT. Translation gives CASSLPGQGNTEAFF.

The chain carries TRBV7-8 and TRBJ1-2, with D possibly TRBD1 on 5 matching bases. The V end lost 0 bases, the J end lost 1 base, and 9 bases lay between the germline ends. This CDR3 contains 15 residues. Germline V lookup: CDR1 SGHVS, CDR2 FQNEAQ. CDR3 residues: CASSLAWGNNYGYTF. The CDR3 region has the DNA TGTGCCAGCAGCTTAGCGTGGGGCAATAACTATGGCTACACCTTC.

This clone was seen once. The J gene is TRBJ2-2, the V gene TRBV6-5, with D uncertain. Germline V gene data show CDR1 as MNHEY and CDR2 as SVGAGI. The CDR3 is made up of 15 amino acids. The germline V and J ends were trimmed by 2 bases and 0 bases, with 7 bases remaining between them. CDR3 loop: CASSYLRSNTGELFF. The CDR3 DNA reads TGTGCCAGCAGTTACCTGCGATCGAACACCGGGGAGCTGTTTTTT.

The genes are TRBV11-2 and TRBJ2-5; 7 bases agree with TRBD1. The V and J ends lost 5 bases and 2 bases, in that order; junction bases with no gene match: 5. This CDR3 comprises 14 residues. CDR1 is SGHAT, CDR2 FQNNGV, per germline. This CDR3 reads CASSTWDSQETQYF. The DNA of the CDR3 is TGTGCCAGCAGCACGTGGGACAGTCAAGAGACCCAGTACTTC. Supplemented by reference TRBV11-2 and TRBJ2-5, the full variable domain reads EAGVAQSPRYKIIEKRQSVAFWCNPISGHATLYWYQQILGQGPKLLIQFQNNGVVDDSQLPKDRFSAERLKGVDSTLKIQPAKLEDSAVYLCASSTWDSQETQYFGPGTRLLVL.

CDR3 protein: CASSQVFGGADTDTQYF. The CDR3 DNA is TGCGCCAGCAGCCAAGTTTTTGGGGGCGCGGACACAGATACGCAGTATTTT. This chain connects TRBV4-1 to TRBJ2-3; D might be TRBD1 (6 bases). Trimming took off 1 base at V and 2 bases at J, with 16 bases between the two ends. The CDR3 consists of 17 residues. Germline CDR1 MGHRA, CDR2 YSYEKL.

V usage is TRBV2 and J usage is TRBJ1-2; TRBD1 might be the D (6 bases). V gave up 5 bases and J gave up 8 bases, with 15 bases separating them. There are 13 residues in the CDR3. Germline CDR1 is SNHLY and CDR2 is FYNNEI. CDR3 loop: CASSLQGSGGYTF. In DNA form, the CDR3 reads TGTGCCAGCAGTCTACAGGGTTCGGGAGGCTACACCTTC.

This chain uses TRBV10-3 with TRBJ2-1, with D possibly being TRBD1 (7 bases). This CDR3 has 14 amino acids. Trimming took off 8 bases at V and 1 base at J, with 12 bases between the two ends. CDR1 is ENHRY and CDR2 is SYGVKD in the germline V gene. CDR3 sequence reads: CAIGGTVSYNEQFF. For the CDR3, the DNA is TGTGCCATCGGCGGGACAGTATCCTACAATGAGCAGTTCTTC.

The CDR3 DNA reads TGTGCCAGTAGTATTAACAGGGAAGAGACCCAGTACTTC. It yields the protein CASSINREETQYF. The chain employs TRBV19 and TRBJ2-5; tentatively, D is TRBD1 (6 bases). Trimming took 3 bases from V and 3 from J, leaving 8 bases between them. Germline loops: CDR1 LNHDA, CDR2 SQIVND (reference sequence). The CDR3 sequence is 13 residues long.

V and J are TRBV28 and TRBJ2-7; D ambiguous. CDR1 and CDR2 (germline): MDHEN, SYDVKM. V lost 2 bases and J 1 base, leaving 12 bases between the germline ends. This CDR3 comprises 15 residues. CDR3 protein: CASSLMVGSSYEQYF. In nucleotides, the CDR3 is TGTGCCAGCAGTTTAATGGTTGGCAGTTCCTACGAGCAGTACTTC.

This clone was counted once. The V gene is TRBV19, the J gene TRBJ2-7; tentative D call: TRBD2 (6 bases). CDR1 is LNHDA, CDR2 SQIVND, per germline (reference sequence). CDR3 size: 14 residues. V was clipped by 4 bases and J by 7 bases, with 17 bases between them. CDR3 coding DNA: TGTGCCAGTAGTAGGAATAGGGAGGTGGGAGAGCAGTACTTC. This sequence encodes CASSRNREVGEQYF.

The V gene is TRBV27, the J gene TRBJ2-2; maybe TRBD1 (6 bases). The CDR3 totals 14 residues. V was pared by 3 bases and J by 4 bases, with 9 bases between. Germline V gene data show CDR1 as MNHEY and CDR2 as SMNVEV (reference sequence). The CDR3: CASSLDSFTGELFF. DNA of the CDR3: TGTGCCAGCAGTTTGGACAGTTTCACCGGGGAGCTGTTTTTT.

This chain joins TRBV18 and TRBJ1-1; 7 nucleotides align to TRBD1. Trimming removed 6 bases from V and 1 base from J; junction bases left unmatched: 2. Germline values: CDR1 KGHSH, CDR2 LQKENI. The CDR3 loop spans 13 amino acids. CDR3 in DNA: TGTGCCAGCTCTAACAGGGGGAACACTGAAGCTTTCTTT. It specifies CASSNRGNTEAFF.

The gene calls are TRBV6-5 and TRBJ1-4, with 9 positions matching TRBD1. CDR1 and CDR2 from the germline V gene are MNHEY and SVGAGI. The CDR3 extends over 15 amino acids. With 2 bases clipped from V and 5 bases from J, the junction kept 3 bases outside the gene matches. For the CDR3, the DNA is TGTGCCAGCAGTTACCCGGACAGGGGAAATGAAAAACTGTTTTTT. Translated: CASSYPDRGNEKLFF.

The gene calls are TRBV19 and TRBJ1-5; perhaps TRBD1 as D (6 bases). The CDR3 spans 16 residues. Germline CDR1 and CDR2: LNHDA and SQIVND (reference sequence). V was cut by 1 base and J by 0 bases, with 10 bases left in between. CDR3 protein: CASSIAGGYSNQPQHF. DNA for the CDR3: TGTGCCAGTAGTATAGCGGGGGGCTATAGCAATCAGCCCCAGCATTTT.

This sequence joins TRBV6-6 and TRBJ2-7; D uncertain. V was trimmed by 2 bases and J by 4 bases, leaving 9 bases between them. Germline lookup yields CDR1 MNHNY and CDR2 SVGAGI (reference sequence). The length of the CDR3 is 13 residues. CDR3 nucleotide sequence: TGTGCCAGCAGTTACCGTTTCTTTTACGAGCAGTACTTC. Its translation is CASSYRFFYEQYF.

This chain connects TRBV6-6 to TRBJ1-6, with D maybe TRBD1 (6 bases). This CDR3 is built from 17 residues. V was trimmed by 5 bases and J by 10 bases, leaving 24 bases between them. Germline V CDR1 and CDR2: MNHNY, SVGAGI (reference sequence). The CDR3 is CASSQTRTALVGSPLHF. CDR3 coding DNA: TGTGCCAGCAGTCAGACACGGACAGCACTTGTCGGGTCACCCCTCCACTTT.